Following are 13 T cell receptor beta chains from one sample sequenced in a study of blood T cell repertoires in COVID-19. Clones were read by immunoSEQ multiplex PCR, and TCRdb kept only the in-frame ones, dropping some. Of 250,000 to 300,000 clones detected, about nine tenths appear once; the ten largest clones hold 9.5% to 15%. The sample taken for sequencing was peripheral blood. Receptors originate from an older woman with acute or convalescent COVID-19.

The chain has TRBV2 and TRBJ2-7; TRBD1 agrees at 11 bases. The CDR3 is 14 residues long. V lost 3 bases and J lost 6; bases outside the gene matches: 4. The V gene's germline CDR1 is SNHLY and CDR2 FYNNEI. CDR3 sequence reads: CASSDGTGGFEQYF. CDR3 coding DNA: TGTGCCAGCAGTGACGGGACAGGGGGGTTCGAGCAGTACTTC.

The chain carries TRBV6-2 or TRBV6-3 and TRBJ2-1; a possible D gene is TRBD2 (6 bases). CDR3 length: 11 residues. V lost 2 bases to trimming and J lost 14 bases, with 10 bases between them. The germline V gene has CDR1 MNHEY and CDR2 SVGEGT. The DNA for the CDR3 is TGTGCCAGCAGTTACGGGAGGATCGAGTTCTTC. This sequence encodes CASSYGRIEFF.

The chain recombines TRBV19 with TRBJ1-2; 8 bases align to TRBD1. The CDR3 has 15 amino acids. V was pared by 4 bases and J by 4 bases, with 8 bases of the junction left unmatched. Germline loops: CDR1 LNHDA, CDR2 SQIVND (reference sequence). CDR3 protein: CASSTTRDRTYGYTF. The DNA of the CDR3 is TGTGCCAGTAGTACGACCCGGGACAGGACCTATGGCTACACCTTC.

This clone appeared once. CDR3 in amino acids: CASSAGQAFSGNTIYF. CDR3 coding DNA: TGCGCCAGCAGCGCGGGACAGGCTTTCTCTGGAAACACCATATATTTT. This chain joins TRBV5-1 and TRBJ1-3, with 8 bases identical to TRBD1. The junction had 6 bases not matched to a gene; V was cut back by 4 bases and J by 0 bases. Germline V gene sequence: CDR1 SGHRS, CDR2 YFSETQ. The CDR3 length is 16 residues.

Only a few counts were recorded for this clone. This chain links TRBV7-8 with TRBJ1-4; D ambiguous. CDR1 and CDR2 (germline): SGHVS, FQNEAQ. The V end was cut by 5 bases, the J end by 5 bases, with 9 bases between. The CDR3 totals 13 residues. CDR3 region: CASSQARNEKLFF. CDR3 in DNA: TGTGCCAGCAGCCAGGCCAGGAATGAAAAACTGTTTTTT.

V usage is TRBV28 and J usage is TRBJ1-1; perhaps TRBD1 as D (6 bases). The V end lost 10 bases, the J end lost 0 bases, and 15 bases lay between the germline ends. CDR3 length: 14 residues. CDR1 and CDR2 (germline): MDHEN, SYDVKM. The CDR3 spells CAIRGGIMNTEAFF. CDR3 DNA sequence: TGTGCCATAAGGGGGGGGATTATGAACACTGAAGCTTTCTTT.

DNA of the CDR3: TGTGCCAGCAGTACCAGGGGGCGCGGGAACAATGAGCAGTTCTTC. Its translation is CASSTRGRGNNEQFF. This chain connects TRBV6-4 to TRBJ2-1; 8 positions agree with TRBD1. Germline assignment: CDR1 MRHNA and CDR2 SNTAGT. Trimming cost V 5 bases and J 5 bases; bases outside gene matches: 8. The CDR3 runs 15 residues.

The chain recombines TRBV29-1 with TRBJ2-5, with D uncertain. Germline V lookup: CDR1 SQVTM, CDR2 ANQGSEA. CDR3 length: 14 amino acids. The V end was cut by 3 bases, the J end by 1 base, with 12 bases between. The CDR3 spells CSVESEEFQETQYF. DNA of the CDR3: TGCAGCGTTGAGTCCGAGGAATTCCAAGAGACCCAGTACTTC.

This sequence joins TRBV27 and TRBJ1-1; no definite D call. Trimming took off 3 bases at V and 0 bases at J, with 8 bases between the two ends. CDR3 length equals 14 residues. The germline V gene encodes CDR1 MNHEY and CDR2 SMNVEV (reference sequence). The CDR3 reads CASSFPGMNTEAFF. CDR3 DNA: TGTGCCAGCAGTTTCCCCGGGATGAACACTGAAGCTTTCTTT.

The table lists this clone with a count of one. The chain carries TRBV11-2 and TRBJ1-1; possibly TRBD1 for D (6 bases). The CDR3 runs to 13 residues. Germline assignment: CDR1 SGHAT and CDR2 FQNNGV. Trimming removed 5 bases at V and 5 bases at J, with 12 bases between. The CDR3 region has the DNA TGTGCCAGCAGCCCCAGGGGTGGAACTGAAGCTTTCTTT. Amino acid sequence: CASSPRGGTEAFF.

The rearrangement links TRBV11-3 to TRBJ2-1, with 11 bases aligning to TRBD2. V lost 0 bases and J lost 0; bases outside the gene matches: 10. The CDR3 covers 20 residues. Germline CDR1 SGHNT, CDR2 YENEEA. Here the CDR3 DNA reads TGTGCCAGCAGCTTAGAGGGTGCGCTAGCGGGGGGCCGCTCCTACAATGAGCAGTTCTTC. This sequence encodes CASSLEGALAGGRSYNEQFF.

This clone was observed a few times. CDR3 loop: CATQSGGNNQPQHF. CDR3 DNA sequence: TGTGCCACCCAGTCGGGAGGGAACAACCAGCCCCAGCATTTT. The chain recombines TRBV24-1 with TRBJ1-5, with D unresolved. Trimming took 9 bases from V and 7 from J, leaving 18 bases between them. CDR1 and CDR2 from the germline V gene are KGHDR and SFDVKD. This CDR3 comprises 14 residues.

The chain has TRBV10-3 and TRBJ2-2; 9 bases fit TRBD1. J was trimmed by 2 bases and V by 10 bases; bases with no gene match: 5. The CDR3 length is 14 residues. The germline V gene has CDR1 ENHRY and CDR2 SYGVKD. The CDR3: CATRTGVNTGELFF. CDR3 DNA: TGTGCCACCAGGACAGGGGTAAACACCGGGGAGCTGTTTTTT.